This is a list of T cell receptor beta chains from one sample in a study of blood T cell repertoires in COVID-19. Assay: immunoSEQ multiplex PCR; the TCRdb copy retains only in-frame clones and omits some. The sample consists of under 250,000 clones, approximately 86% of them appearing once. Material: peripheral blood. Receptors were obtained from a human donor in a cohort sampled during active COVID-19. The CDR3 runs from the conserved cysteine through the conserved F or W. Each record gives: J gene, D gene, V gene, clone size, CDR3 DNA, CDR3 protein. D genes are given only for firm matches. Clone size is given for some rows only: seen once, a few or many times, or a class if the clone is expanded.

TRBJ1-5,NA,TRBV24-1,many,TGTGCCACCAGTCTTCGGGGGACGGATAATCAGCCCCAGCATTTT,CATSLRGTDNQPQHF
TRBJ1-2,TRBD1,TRBV11-2,once,TGTGCCAGCAGCTCACCCCGGACAGGCAACTATGGCTACACCTTC,CASSSPRTGNYGYTF
TRBJ2-7,TRBD2,TRBV7-9,NA,TGTGCCAGCAGCCCTAGCGGGGGGGTTTCCTACGAGCAGTACTTC,CASSPSGGVSYEQYF
TRBJ1-5,TRBD1,TRBV5-1,NA,TGCGCCAGCAGCCCGGGACAGGGCGGAGAGCCCCAGCATTTT,CASSPGQGGEPQHF
TRBJ2-5,TRBD2,TRBV5-1,NA,TGCGCCAGCAGCTCCGCTCCTCGACTAGCGGCACAAGAGACCCAGTACTTC,CASSSAPRLAAQETQYF
TRBJ2-5,TRBD1,TRBV5-5,once,TGTGCCAGCAGCCCGAGACAGGGGGCGCTTCCTGAGACCCAGTACTTC,CASSPRQGALPETQYF
TRBJ1-2,TRBD1,TRBV28,NA,TGTGCCAGCAGTTCCTCCCCTGGACAGGGCGGCGGCTACACCTTC,CASSSSPGQGGGYTF
TRBJ2-1,TRBD2,TRBV28,NA,TGTGCCAGCAGTCTAGCGGGAGAAGGTTACAATGAGCAGTTCTTC,CASSLAGEGYNEQFF
TRBJ1-6,TRBD1,TRBV7-9,NA,TGTGCCAGCAGCTTAGCCCCGGGACAGGGGGGTTCACCCCTCCACTTT,CASSLAPGQGGSPLHF
TRBJ2-5,NA,TRBV4-2,NA,TGTGCCAGCAGCCAATCCATCGGGGAAGAGACCCAGTACTTC,CASSQSIGEETQYF
TRBJ2-1,TRBD1,TRBV24-1,NA,TGTGCCACCAGACTTCTGGGACAGGGGACCTACAATGAGCAGTTCTTC,CATRLLGQGTYNEQFF
TRBJ2-1,NA,TRBV6-1,NA,TGTGCCAGCAGTGGAGGGGGAACAGGTTTTAACAATGAGCAGTTCTTC,CASSGGGTGFNNEQFF
TRBJ2-1,TRBD1,TRBV5-1,NA,TGCGCCAGCAGCAGGGGACAGGGTATCGATGAGCAGTTCTTC,CASSRGQGIDEQFF
TRBJ1-6,NA,TRBV7-3,few,TGTGCCAGCAGCTTAGATGGCGCAGGGAATAATTCACCCCTCCACTTT,CASSLDGAGNNSPLHF
TRBJ2-1,NA,TRBV5-1,NA,TGCGCCAGCAGCTTGGGGAGGGGGCCATTGGATGAGCAGTTCTTC,CASSLGRGPLDEQFF
TRBJ2-1,NA,TRBV11-3,NA,TGTGCCAGCAGCTTAGATCTGGGAGTTGGTGAGCAGTTCTTC,CASSLDLGVGEQFF
TRBJ1-4,TRBD1,TRBV7-8,NA,TGTGCCAGCAGCCCAGGGGGGCTCGGTGAAAAACTGTTTTTT,CASSPGGLGEKLFF
TRBJ1-1,NA,TRBV5-4,NA,TGTGCCAGCAGCTTGTATGGCAGGAACACTGAAGCTTTCTTT,CASSLYGRNTEAFF
TRBJ1-4,NA,TRBV7-9,NA,TGTGCCGGACAGCCCTCCGGGACGGCAAATGAAAAACTGTTTTTT,CAGQPSGTANEKLFF
TRBJ1-1,NA,TRBV5-4,NA,TGTGCCACCACTTTGGGGACGGACAGAACTGAAGCTTTCTTT,CATTLGTDRTEAFF
TRBJ1-2,NA,TRBV12-2,NA,TGTGCAAGTCGCTTGGGACAGGGGGCCTATGGCTACACCTTC,CASRLGQGAYGYTF
TRBJ1-3,NA,TRBV5-8,once,TGTGCCAGCAGCTTGTGGGCAGGGCCGGACCCGTTTTCTGGAAACACCATATATTTT,CASSLWAGPDPFSGNTIYF
TRBJ2-7,NA,TRBV21-1,NA,TGTGCCAGCAGCAAAAGAAGGGGGGGAGAGCAGTACTTC,CASSKRRGGEQYF
TRBJ2-4,NA,TRBV11-2,NA,TGTGCCAGCAGCTTAGGCCCAGGGGCAAGGTCCAAAAACATTCAGTACTTC,CASSLGPGARSKNIQYF
TRBJ2-3,TRBD2,TRBV5-1,NA,TGCGCCAGCAGCCCGGGACTAGCGGGGAAGTATGAAACGCAGTATTTT,CASSPGLAGKYETQYF
TRBJ2-5,NA,TRBV6-5,NA,TGTGCCAGCAGTTACAGACCGGGGGAGACCCAGTACTTC,CASSYRPGETQYF
TRBJ1-4,TRBD1,TRBV2,NA,TGTGCCGGGGGGGACAGGAATGAAAAACTGTTTTTT,CAGGDRNEKLFF
TRBJ2-7,NA,TRBV7-2,NA,TGTGCCAGCAGCGCGGGAAGCTACGAGCAGTACTTC,CASSAGSYEQYF
TRBJ2-2,TRBD2,TRBV18,few,TGTGCCAGCTCACCAGGGACTAGCGGGAACGGGGAGCTGTTTTTT,CASSPGTSGNGELFF
TRBJ1-4,NA,TRBV29-1,NA,TGCAGCGTTAGCACGTCTAATGAAAAACTGTTTTTT,CSVSTSNEKLFF
TRBJ1-4,NA,TRBV4-1,NA,TGCGCCAGCAGCCTGGGCAGGGCCCCGGAAAAACTGTTTTTT,CASSLGRAPEKLFF
TRBJ1-2,NA,TRBV30,NA,TGTGCCTGGAGCGCGGACAGTACTAACTATGGCTACACCTTC,CAWSADSTNYGYTF
TRBJ2-7,NA,TRBV9,NA,TGTGCCAGCAGCGCAACCGGGACAAGCTACGAGCAGTACTTC,CASSATGTSYEQYF
TRBJ2-3,TRBD2,TRBV6-1,NA,TGTGCCAGCAGTGAGGCTAGCGGGAGTAGGACAGATACGCAGTATTTT,CASSEASGSRTDTQYF
TRBJ2-2,TRBD1,TRBV27,NA,TGTGCCAGCAGCCTTCGACAGGGATGGCACACCGGGGAGCTGTTTTTT,CASSLRQGWHTGELFF
TRBJ1-5,NA,TRBV15,few,TGTGCCACCAGCAGATTTACGGACAGCCAGCCCCAGCATTTT,CATSRFTDSQPQHF
TRBJ2-1,NA,TRBV24-1,NA,TGTGCCACCAGTGATCTTTACAATGAGCAGTTCTTC,CATSDLYNEQFF